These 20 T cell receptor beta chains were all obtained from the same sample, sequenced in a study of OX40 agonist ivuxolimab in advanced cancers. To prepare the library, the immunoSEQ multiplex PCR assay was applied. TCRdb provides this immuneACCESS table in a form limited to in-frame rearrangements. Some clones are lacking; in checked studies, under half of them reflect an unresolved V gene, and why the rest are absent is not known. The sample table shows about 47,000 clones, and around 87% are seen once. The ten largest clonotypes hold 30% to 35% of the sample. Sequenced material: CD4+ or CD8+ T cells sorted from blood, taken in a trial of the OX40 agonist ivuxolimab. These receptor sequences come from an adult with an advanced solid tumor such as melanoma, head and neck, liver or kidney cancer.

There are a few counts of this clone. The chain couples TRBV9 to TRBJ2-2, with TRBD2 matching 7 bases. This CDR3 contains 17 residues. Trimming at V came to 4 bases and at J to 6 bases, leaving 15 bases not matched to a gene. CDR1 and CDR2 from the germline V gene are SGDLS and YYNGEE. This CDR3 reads CASSPYGGGGNAGELFF. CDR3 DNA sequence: TGTGCCAGCAGCCCCTATGGTGGGGGGGGTAATGCCGGGGAGCTGTTTTTT.

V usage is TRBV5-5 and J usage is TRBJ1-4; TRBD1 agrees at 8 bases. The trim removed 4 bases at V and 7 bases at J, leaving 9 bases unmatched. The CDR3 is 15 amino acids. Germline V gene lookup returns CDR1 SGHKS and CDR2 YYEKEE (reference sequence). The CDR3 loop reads CASSARTGQGEKLFF. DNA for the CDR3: TGTGCCAGCAGCGCCCGGACAGGGCAAGGTGAAAAACTGTTTTTT.

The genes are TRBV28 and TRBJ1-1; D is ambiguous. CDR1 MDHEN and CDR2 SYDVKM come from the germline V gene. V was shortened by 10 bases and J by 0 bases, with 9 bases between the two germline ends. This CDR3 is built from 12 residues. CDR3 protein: CATKIMNTEAFF. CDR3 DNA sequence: TGTGCCACCAAGATTATGAACACTGAAGCTTTCTTT.

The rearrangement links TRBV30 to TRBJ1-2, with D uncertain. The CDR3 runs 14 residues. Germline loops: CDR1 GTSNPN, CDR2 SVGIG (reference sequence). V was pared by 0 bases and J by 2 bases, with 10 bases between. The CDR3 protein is CAWSVAGINYGYTF. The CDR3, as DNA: TGTGCCTGGAGTGTCGCCGGGATCAACTATGGCTACACCTTC.

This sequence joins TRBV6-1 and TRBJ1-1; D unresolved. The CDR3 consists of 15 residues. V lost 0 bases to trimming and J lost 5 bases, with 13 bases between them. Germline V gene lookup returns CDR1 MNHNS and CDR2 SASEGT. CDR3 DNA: TGTGCCAGCAGTGAAGCGTTGGACCAGTTAACTGAAGCTTTCTTT. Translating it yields CASSEALDQLTEAFF.

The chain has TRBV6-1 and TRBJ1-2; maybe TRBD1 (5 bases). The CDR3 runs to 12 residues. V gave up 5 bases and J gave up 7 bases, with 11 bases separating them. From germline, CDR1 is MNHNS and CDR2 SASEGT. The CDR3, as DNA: TGTGCCAGCAGTTGGGGCGCCTCTGGCTACACCTTC. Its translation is CASSWGASGYTF.

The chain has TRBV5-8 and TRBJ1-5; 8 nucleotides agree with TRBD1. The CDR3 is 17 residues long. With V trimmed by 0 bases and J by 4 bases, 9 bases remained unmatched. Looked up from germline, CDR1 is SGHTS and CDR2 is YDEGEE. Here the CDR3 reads CASSLGRGRGANQPQHF. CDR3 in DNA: TGTGCCAGCAGCTTGGGCAGGGGGCGCGGTGCGAATCAGCCCCAGCATTTT.

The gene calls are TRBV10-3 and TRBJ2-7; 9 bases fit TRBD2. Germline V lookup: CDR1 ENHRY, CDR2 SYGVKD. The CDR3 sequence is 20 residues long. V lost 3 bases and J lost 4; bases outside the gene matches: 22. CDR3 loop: CAISDPVGGGRAIREYEQYF. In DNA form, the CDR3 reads TGTGCCATCAGTGATCCAGTGGGGGGCGGGAGGGCTATACGTGAGTACGAGCAGTACTTC.

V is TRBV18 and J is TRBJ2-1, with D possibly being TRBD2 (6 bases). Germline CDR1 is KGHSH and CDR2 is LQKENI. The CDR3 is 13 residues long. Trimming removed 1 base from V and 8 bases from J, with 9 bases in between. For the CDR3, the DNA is TGTGCCAGCTCACCACGGAGGGACGATGAGCAGTTCTTC. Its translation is CASSPRRDDEQFF.

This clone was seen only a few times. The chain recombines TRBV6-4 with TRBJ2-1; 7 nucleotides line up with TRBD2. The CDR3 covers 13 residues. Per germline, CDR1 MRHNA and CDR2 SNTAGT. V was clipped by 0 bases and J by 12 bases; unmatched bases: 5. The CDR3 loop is CASSDSPSGMQFF. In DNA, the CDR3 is TGTGCCAGCAGTGACTCGCCCAGCGGGATGCAGTTCTTC.

The CDR3, as DNA: TGTGCCAGCAGCCTGTGGACTAGCGGGAGCAATGGCGGGGAGCTGTTTTTT. Translating it yields CASSLWTSGSNGGELFF. V is TRBV7-9 and J is TRBJ2-2; 13 nucleotides line up with TRBD2. Germline V gene data show CDR1 as SEHNR and CDR2 as FQNEAQ (reference sequence). The length of the CDR3 is 17 residues. Losses at the gene ends were 5 bases for V and 7 bases for J; bases not matched to a gene: 10.

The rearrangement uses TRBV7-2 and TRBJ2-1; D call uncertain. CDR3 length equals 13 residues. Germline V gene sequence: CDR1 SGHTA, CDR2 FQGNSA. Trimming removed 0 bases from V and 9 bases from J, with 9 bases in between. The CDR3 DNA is TGTGCCAGCAGCTTAGCGCCCGGTAGTGAGCAGTTCTTC. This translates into CASSLAPGSEQFF.

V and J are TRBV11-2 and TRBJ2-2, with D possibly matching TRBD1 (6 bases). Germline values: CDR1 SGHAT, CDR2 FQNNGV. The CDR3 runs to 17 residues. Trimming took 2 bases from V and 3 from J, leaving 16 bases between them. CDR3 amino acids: CASSLSYNRVDTGELFF. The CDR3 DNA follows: TGTGCCAGCAGCTTATCCTACAACAGGGTTGACACCGGGGAGCTGTTTTTT. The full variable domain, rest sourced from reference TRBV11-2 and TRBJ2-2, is EAGVAQSPRYKIIEKRQSVAFWCNPISGHATLYWYQQILGQGPKLLIQFQNNGVVDDSQLPKDRFSAERLKGVDSTLKIQPAKLEDSAVYLCASSLSYNRVDTGELFFGEGSRLTVL.

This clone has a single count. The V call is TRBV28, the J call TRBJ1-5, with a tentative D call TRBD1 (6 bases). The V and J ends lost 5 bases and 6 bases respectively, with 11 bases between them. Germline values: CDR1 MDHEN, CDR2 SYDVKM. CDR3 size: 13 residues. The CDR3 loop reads CASSPSGAQPQHF. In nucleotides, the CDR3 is TGTGCCAGCAGTCCCTCAGGGGCTCAGCCCCAGCATTTT.

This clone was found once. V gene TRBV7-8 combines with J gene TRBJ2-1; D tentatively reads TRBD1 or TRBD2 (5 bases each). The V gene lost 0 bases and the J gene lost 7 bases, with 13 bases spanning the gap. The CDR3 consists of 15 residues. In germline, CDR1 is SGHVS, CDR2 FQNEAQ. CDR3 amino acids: CASSLAGTLGNEQFF. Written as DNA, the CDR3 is TGTGCCAGCAGCTTAGCCGGGACCTTAGGGAATGAGCAGTTCTTC.

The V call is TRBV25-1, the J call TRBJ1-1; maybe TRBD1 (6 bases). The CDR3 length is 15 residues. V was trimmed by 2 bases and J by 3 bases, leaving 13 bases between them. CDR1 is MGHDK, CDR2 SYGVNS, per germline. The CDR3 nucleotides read TGTGCCAGCAGTGAAGACAGGCTTGGGGACACTGAAGCTTTCTTT. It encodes CASSEDRLGDTEAFF.

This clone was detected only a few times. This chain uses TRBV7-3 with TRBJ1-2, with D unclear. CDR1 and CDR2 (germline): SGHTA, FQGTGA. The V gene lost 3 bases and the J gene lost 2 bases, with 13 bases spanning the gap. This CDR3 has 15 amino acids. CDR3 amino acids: CASSFREPSNYGYTF. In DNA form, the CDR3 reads TGTGCCAGCAGCTTCCGCGAGCCATCAAACTATGGCTACACCTTC.

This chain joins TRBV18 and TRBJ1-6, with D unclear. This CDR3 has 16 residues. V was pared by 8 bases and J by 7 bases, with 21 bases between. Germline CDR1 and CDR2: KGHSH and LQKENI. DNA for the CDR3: TGTGCCAGCCCACTTACCGGACTCCCTAAAAATTCACCCCTCCACTTT. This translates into CASPLTGLPKNSPLHF.

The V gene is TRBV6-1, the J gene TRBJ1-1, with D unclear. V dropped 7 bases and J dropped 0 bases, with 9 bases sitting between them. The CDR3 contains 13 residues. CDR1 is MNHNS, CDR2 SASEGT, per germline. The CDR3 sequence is CASMWNMNTEAFF. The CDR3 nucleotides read TGTGCCAGCATGTGGAACATGAACACTGAAGCTTTCTTT.

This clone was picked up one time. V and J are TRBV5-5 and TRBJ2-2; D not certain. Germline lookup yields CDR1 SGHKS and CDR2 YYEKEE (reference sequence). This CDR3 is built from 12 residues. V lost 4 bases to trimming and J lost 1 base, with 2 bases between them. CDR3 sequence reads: CASSKNTGELFF. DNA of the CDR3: TGTGCCAGCAGCAAGAACACCGGGGAGCTGTTTTTT.